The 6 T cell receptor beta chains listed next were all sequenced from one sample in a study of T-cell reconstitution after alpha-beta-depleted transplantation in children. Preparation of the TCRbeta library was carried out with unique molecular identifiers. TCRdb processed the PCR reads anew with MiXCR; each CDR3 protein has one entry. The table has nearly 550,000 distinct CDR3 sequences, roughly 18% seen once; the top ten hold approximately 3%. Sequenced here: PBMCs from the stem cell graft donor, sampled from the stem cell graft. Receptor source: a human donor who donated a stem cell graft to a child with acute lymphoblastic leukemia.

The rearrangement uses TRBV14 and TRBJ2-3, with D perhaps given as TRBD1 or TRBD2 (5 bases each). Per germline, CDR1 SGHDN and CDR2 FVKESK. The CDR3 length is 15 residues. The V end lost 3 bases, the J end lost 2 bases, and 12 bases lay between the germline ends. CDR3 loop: CASSHVRDLTDTQYF. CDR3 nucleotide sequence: TGTGCCAGCAGCCATGTCCGGGACCTCACAGATACGCAGTATTTT.

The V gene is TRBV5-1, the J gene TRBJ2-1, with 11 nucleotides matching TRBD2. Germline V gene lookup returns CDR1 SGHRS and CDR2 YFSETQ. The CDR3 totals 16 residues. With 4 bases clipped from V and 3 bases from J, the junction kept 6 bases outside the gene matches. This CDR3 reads CASSLGTSGFYNEQFF. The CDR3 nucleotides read TGCGCCAGCAGCCTAGGGACTAGCGGCTTCTACAATGAGCAGTTCTTC.

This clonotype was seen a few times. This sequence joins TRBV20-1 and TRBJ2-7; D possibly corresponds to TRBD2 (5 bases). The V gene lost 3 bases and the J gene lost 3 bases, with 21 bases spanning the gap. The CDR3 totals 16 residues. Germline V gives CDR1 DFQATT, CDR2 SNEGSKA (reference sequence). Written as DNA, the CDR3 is TGCAGTGCTAGGGGGAGCGGCGGTAACCATCACTACGAGCAGTACTTC. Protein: CSARGSGGNHHYEQYF.

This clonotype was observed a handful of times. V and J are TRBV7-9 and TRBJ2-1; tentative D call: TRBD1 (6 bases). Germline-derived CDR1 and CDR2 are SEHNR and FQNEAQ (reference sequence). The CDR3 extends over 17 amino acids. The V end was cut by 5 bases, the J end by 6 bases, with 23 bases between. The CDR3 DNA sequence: TGTGCCAGCAGCGGCTGGGCAGGGGCAGAAGGGCCCAATGAGCAGTTCTTC. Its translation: CASSGWAGAEGPNEQFF.

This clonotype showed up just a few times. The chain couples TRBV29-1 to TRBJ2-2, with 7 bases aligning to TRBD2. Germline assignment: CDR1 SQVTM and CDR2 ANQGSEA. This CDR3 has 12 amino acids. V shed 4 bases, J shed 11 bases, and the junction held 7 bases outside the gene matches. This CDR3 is CSVVIAGDELFF. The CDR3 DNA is TGCAGCGTTGTAATTGCGGGAGATGAGCTGTTTTTT.

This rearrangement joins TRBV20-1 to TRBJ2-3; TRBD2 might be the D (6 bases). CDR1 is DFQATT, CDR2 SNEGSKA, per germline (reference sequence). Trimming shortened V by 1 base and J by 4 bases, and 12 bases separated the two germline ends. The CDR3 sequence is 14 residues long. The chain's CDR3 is CSARATSSPDTQYF. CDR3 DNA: TGCAGTGCTAGAGCTACTAGCTCCCCAGATACGCAGTATTTT.